The 17 T cell receptor beta chains below all came from one sample that was sequenced in a study of a mutant IDH1 vaccine in newly diagnosed glioma. Assay used: immunoSEQ multiplex PCR; TCRdb lists only in-frame clones, some missing. Here the sample spans under 150,000 clones, about 90% being singletons. Time point in this sample: week 11, during vaccination. Vaccine doses each comprised 300 ug of mutant IDH1 20-mer peptide, with topical imiquimod. Their antigens remain unidentified. Here the sequenced sample was PBMCs, taken from a glioma patient whose treatment included an IDH1 peptide vaccine. Source of these receptors: a woman aged 45 to 65 with glioma.

The rearrangement links TRBV30 to TRBJ2-7, with D perhaps assigned TRBD1 or TRBD2 (5 bases each). The CDR3 contains 15 residues. V lost 2 bases to trimming and J lost 2 bases, with 16 bases between them. The germline V gene encodes CDR1 GTSNPN and CDR2 SVGIG (reference sequence). The CDR3 protein is CAWSPGIRAPYEQYF. CDR3 bases: TGTGCCTGGAGTCCCGGGATCAGGGCCCCCTACGAGCAGTACTTC.

The CDR3 loop reads CASSHLQGAASYEQYF. The CDR3 nucleotides read TGTGCCAGCAGTCATCTACAGGGGGCGGCCTCCTACGAGCAGTACTTC. The chain employs TRBV7-9 and TRBJ2-7, with 9 bases matching TRBD1. Germline CDR1 reads SEHNR; CDR2 reads FQNEAQ (reference sequence). This CDR3 has 16 amino acids. The J segment lost 0 bases and the V segment lost 6 bases, leaving 9 bases of the junction unmatched. The whole variable domain, remainder taken from reference TRBV7-9 and TRBJ2-7, is DTGVSQNPRHKITKRGQNVTFRCDPISEHNRLYWYRQTLGQGPEFLTYFQNEAQLEKSRLLSDRFSAERPKGSFSTLEIQRTEQGDSAMYLCASSHLQGAASYEQYFGPGTRLTVT.

The gene calls are TRBV5-1 and TRBJ2-1; 14 nucleotides agree with TRBD2. The CDR3 has 16 residues. V shed 4 bases and J 7 bases; nucleotides not matched to a gene: 7. CDR1 is SGHRS and CDR2 is YFSETQ in the germline V gene. CDR3 DNA: TGCGCCAGCAGCGGAAGACTAGCGGGAGGGAGGAATGAGCAGTTCTTC. Amino acid sequence: CASSGRLAGGRNEQFF.

This clone was detected only a few times. This rearrangement joins TRBV2 to TRBJ1-5; possibly TRBD1 for D (6 bases). This CDR3 spans 13 amino acids. The germline V and J ends were trimmed by 6 bases and 3 bases, with 9 bases remaining between them. The V gene's germline CDR1 is SNHLY and CDR2 FYNNEI. CDR3: CASRDSYNQPQHF. Here the CDR3 DNA reads TGTGCCAGCAGGGACAGTTACAATCAGCCCCAGCATTTT.

J is TRBJ2-2 and V is TRBV7-8; no reliable D call. The CDR3 is made up of 15 amino acids. Germline V gene sequence: CDR1 SGHVS, CDR2 FQNEAQ. V dropped 4 bases and J dropped 1 base, with 10 bases sitting between them. CDR3 bases: TGTGCCAGCAGCTCACGGTGGGGGAACACCGGGGAGCTGTTTTTT. Its translation is CASSSRWGNTGELFF.

The chain combines TRBV29-1 with TRBJ2-7; 10 bases are shared with TRBD1. The CDR3 loop spans 14 amino acids. V shed 7 bases and J 2 bases; nucleotides not matched to a gene: 8. Germline V gene lookup returns CDR1 SQVTM and CDR2 ANQGSEA. The CDR3 sequence is CSARDRGPPYEQYF. CDR3 DNA sequence: TGCAGCGCTAGGGACAGGGGTCCCCCCTACGAGCAGTACTTC.

This clone appeared a single time. Here the CDR3 DNA reads TGTGCCAGCAGCCAAGATGGCCAGACAGGTTCACCCCTCCACTTT. Its protein product is CASSQDGQTGSPLHF. The V gene is TRBV5-4, the J gene TRBJ1-6; D might be TRBD1 (6 bases). CDR1 and CDR2 (germline): SGHNT, YYREEE (reference sequence). V was cut by 4 bases and J by 9 bases, with 17 bases left in between. This CDR3 comprises 15 residues.

This rearrangement joins TRBV29-1 to TRBJ1-2; no clear D gene. The germline V gene has CDR1 SQVTM and CDR2 ANQGSEA. The germline V and J ends were trimmed by 6 bases and 5 bases, with 25 bases remaining between them. The CDR3 sequence is 16 residues long. CDR3 region: CSVPGRANDPGYGYTF. CDR3 sequence (DNA): TGCAGCGTCCCGGGGAGGGCGAATGACCCAGGTTATGGCTACACCTTC.

The chain carries TRBV5-6 and TRBJ1-1; TRBD1 matches 9 bases. Germline CDR1 and CDR2: SGHDT and YYEEEE. V lost 2 bases, J lost 5 bases, and 10 bases stayed unmatched. The CDR3 length is 16 residues. CDR3 sequence reads: CASSFQPQGAGTEAFF. In nucleotides, the CDR3 is TGTGCCAGCAGCTTCCAACCACAGGGGGCGGGAACTGAAGCTTTCTTT.

The chain has TRBV19 and TRBJ2-5; perhaps TRBD2 as D (6 bases). The assigned J gene may be wrong: the sequence end matches TRBJ2-7 better. The CDR3 length is 16 residues. Germline V gene data show CDR1 as LNHDA and CDR2 as SQIVND (reference sequence). The CDR3 loop is CASSLRPGATGYEQYF. The CDR3 DNA follows: TGTGCCAGTAGTTTGCGGCCGGGAGCGACGGGGTACGAGCAGTACTTC.

The J gene is TRBJ1-2, the V gene TRBV6-6; no firm D call. CDR1 and CDR2 from the germline V gene are MNHNY and SVGAGI (reference sequence). Trimming removed 6 bases from V and 4 bases from J, with 6 bases in between. This CDR3 has 11 amino acids. As DNA, the CDR3 is TGTGCCAGCAGCGACGCCTATGGCTACACCTTC. Protein sequence: CASSDAYGYTF.

The V call is TRBV9, the J call TRBJ2-5, with 10 bases identical to TRBD2. CDR1 and CDR2 (germline): SGDLS, YYNGEE. CDR3 length: 15 residues. V shed 2 bases and J 1 base; nucleotides not matched to a gene: 2. The CDR3 spells CASSVSGRSQETQYF. In DNA, the CDR3 is TGTGCCAGCAGCGTTAGCGGGAGGTCCCAAGAGACCCAGTACTTC.

The chain has TRBV5-1 and TRBJ2-1, with TRBD2 identical over 8 bases. V trimming: 4 bases; J trimming: 6 bases; junction bases outside the gene matches: 6. The CDR3 contains 14 residues. Germline V gene sequence: CDR1 SGHRS, CDR2 YFSETQ. The CDR3 here is CASSRDLAGNEQFF. For the CDR3, the DNA is TGCGCCAGCAGCCGTGATCTAGCGGGCAATGAGCAGTTCTTC.

The V call is TRBV10-1, the J call TRBJ1-6; 8 bases are a match to TRBD1. CDR1 is WNHNN, CDR2 SYGVQD, per germline (reference sequence). This CDR3 spans 18 amino acids. V lost 6 bases, J lost 9 bases, and 19 bases stayed unmatched. The DNA of the CDR3 is TGCGCCAGCAGCGGGATGTTGGACAGGGAGAGTGGTATTTCACCCCTCCACTTT. Amino acids: CASSGMLDRESGISPLHF.

The CDR3 nucleotides read TGTGCCAGCAGCAAGGACAGGGGGACTGGAAACACCATATATTTT. It encodes CASSKDRGTGNTIYF. This chain joins TRBV5-5 and TRBJ1-3; 10 nucleotides align to TRBD1. The V gene's germline CDR1 is SGHKS and CDR2 YYEKEE (reference sequence). V lost 4 bases to trimming and J lost 2 bases; unmatched junction nucleotides: 3. The CDR3 is 15 amino acids.

The chain has TRBV25-1 and TRBJ2-3; D is perhaps TRBD1 (6 bases). Per germline, CDR1 MGHDK and CDR2 SYGVNS. The CDR3 loop spans 14 amino acids. Trimming took off 5 bases at V and 6 bases at J, with 15 bases between the two ends. The CDR3: CASSHREHRDTQYF. The DNA of the CDR3 is TGTGCCAGCAGTCACAGGGAACATAGGGATACGCAGTATTTT.

The CDR3 loop is CASRDDWNSPLHF. In nucleotides, the CDR3 is TGTGCCAGCAGGGACGATTGGAATTCACCCCTCCACTTT. The chain has TRBV2 and TRBJ1-6; unclear D gene. This CDR3 region has 13 residues. Germline CDR1 SNHLY, CDR2 FYNNEI. The V gene lost 6 bases and the J gene lost 7 bases, with 10 bases spanning the gap.